Each of the 17 T cell receptor beta chains below was sequenced from the same sample in a study of cytomegalovirus exposure and HLA in healthy donors (TCRdb year 2017). Receptors were amplified or captured by the immunoSEQ multiplex PCR assay. For the multiplex PCR, a mixture combining 60 forward primers for TCR Vbeta segments and 13 reverse primers for TCR Jbeta segments was used. The table was pulled from immuneACCESS by TCRdb, which kept in-frame rearrangements only. Such tables lose some clones; where checked, under half of the loss comes from unresolved V genes, and the rest has no known cause. The sample table holds fewer than 250,000 clones, of which about 75% were seen once. The ten largest clonotypes hold about 1.9% of the sample. The sequenced material came from PBMCs. The receptors stem from a woman under 40 in good health and CMV-seronegative.

This sequence joins TRBV7-2 and TRBJ2-7; D perhaps matches TRBD1 (6 bases). V was trimmed by 5 bases and J by 1 base, leaving 12 bases between them. Per the germline V gene, CDR1 is SGHTA and CDR2 is FQGNSA. The CDR3 sequence is 14 residues long. CDR3 loop: CASSLTGQSYEQYF. Written as DNA, the CDR3 is TGTGCCAGCAGCCTTACTGGACAGTCCTACGAGCAGTACTTC. Full variable domain (outside the CDR3, taken from reference TRBV7-2 and TRBJ2-7): GAGVSQSPSNKVTEKGKDVELRCDPISGHTALYWYRQSLGQGLEFLIYFQGNSAPDKSGLPSDRFSAERTGGSVSTLTIQRTQQEDSAVYLCASSLTGQSYEQYFGPGTRLTVT.

The J gene is TRBJ1-2, the V gene TRBV15, with D maybe TRBD1 (6 bases). The CDR3 is 14 amino acids. Between the trimmed V and J ends, which lost 8 bases and 8 bases, there was a span of 21 bases. CDR1 LNHNV and CDR2 YYDKDF come from the germline V gene (reference sequence). The CDR3 here is CATRDSRGLWGYTF. The CDR3 DNA follows: TGTGCCACCCGCGATTCCAGGGGCCTTTGGGGCTACACCTTC.

The V call is TRBV5-6, the J call TRBJ1-5; D remains ambiguous. The V gene's germline CDR1 is SGHDT and CDR2 YYEEEE. Trimming left V 4 bases short and J 6 bases short, with 17 bases between. The CDR3 length is 15 residues. In nucleotides, the CDR3 is TGTGCCAGCAGCCCCTGGGTCGGGGTCGGTCAGCCCCAGCATTTT. Protein: CASSPWVGVGQPQHF.

This clone was observed a handful of times. This sequence joins TRBV19 and TRBJ2-1, with 13 bases identical to TRBD2. The trim removed 2 bases at V and 1 base at J, leaving 5 bases unmatched. The germline CDR1 and CDR2 sequences are LNHDA and SQIVND (reference sequence). CDR3 size: 18 residues. The chain's CDR3 is CASSIRTSGRLSYNEQFF. CDR3 nucleotide sequence: TGTGCCAGTAGTATAAGGACTAGCGGGAGATTGTCCTACAATGAGCAGTTCTTC. Full variable domain (rest looked up from reference TRBV19 and TRBJ2-1): DGGITQSPKYLFRKEGQNVTLSCEQNLNHDAMYWYRQDPGQGLRLIYYSQIVNDFQKGDIAEGYSVSREKKESFPLTVTSAQKNPTAFYLCASSIRTSGRLSYNEQFFGPGTRLTVL.

The chain is built from TRBV2 and TRBJ2-2; 13 bases match TRBD2. Germline CDR1 is SNHLY and CDR2 is FYNNEI. V trimming: 6 bases; J trimming: 5 bases; junction bases outside the gene matches: 6. This CDR3 is 16 amino acids long. The CDR3 coding sequence is TGTGCCAGCAGCCGAGAGACTAGCGGGGGGACCGGGGAGCTGTTTTTT. This encodes CASSRETSGGTGELFF.

The chain uses TRBV2 and TRBJ2-2, with TRBD2 identical over 12 bases. The length of the CDR3 is 16 residues. Germline V gene sequence: CDR1 SNHLY, CDR2 FYNNEI. V lost 4 bases to trimming and J lost 1 base; unmatched junction nucleotides: 1. CDR3 residues: CASSALAGGNTGELFF. CDR3 in DNA: TGTGCCAGCAGTGCACTAGCGGGGGGGAACACCGGGGAGCTGTTTTTT.

The CDR3 loop reads CASSSTSGGQNEQFF. The CDR3 region has the DNA TGCGCCAGCAGTTCGACTAGCGGGGGGCAAAATGAGCAGTTCTTC. The J gene is TRBJ2-1, the V gene TRBV10-1, with 13 bases lining up with TRBD2. Germline V lookup: CDR1 WNHNN, CDR2 SYGVQD (reference sequence). V gave up 5 bases and J gave up 7 bases; unmatched junction bases: 5. CDR3 length: 15 amino acids.

This clone showed up just a few times. The genes are TRBV15 and TRBJ2-7; 7 bases are shared with TRBD1. The CDR3 spans 15 residues. Germline CDR1 is LNHNV and CDR2 is YYDKDF (reference sequence). J was trimmed by 3 bases and V by 0 bases; bases with no gene match: 5. The CDR3 is CATSRDLGDSYEQYF. As DNA, the CDR3 is TGTGCCACCAGCAGAGATCTAGGGGACAGCTACGAGCAGTACTTC.

This clone showed up just a few times. The V call is TRBV19, the J call TRBJ1-1; perhaps TRBD1 as D (6 bases). Germline loops: CDR1 LNHDA, CDR2 SQIVND (reference sequence). The germline V and J ends were trimmed by 8 bases and 7 bases, with 14 bases remaining between them. This CDR3 region has 12 residues. The CDR3 DNA is TGTGCCAGTCGGAACGGACAGATTGAAGCTTTCTTT. It codes for CASRNGQIEAFF.

The gene calls are TRBV5-4 and TRBJ1-1, with a weak D call TRBD1 (6 bases). The CDR3 covers 14 residues. Per the germline V gene, CDR1 is SGHNT and CDR2 is YYREEE (reference sequence). V lost 0 bases and J 0 bases, leaving 6 bases between the germline ends. The CDR3 loop is CASSLEGVNTEAFF. The CDR3 DNA sequence: TGTGCCAGCAGCTTGGAGGGGGTGAACACTGAAGCTTTCTTT.

The chain joins TRBV13 to TRBJ1-2; no firm D call. The germline CDR1 and CDR2 sequences are PRHDT and FYEKMQ (reference sequence). V lost 0 bases to trimming and J lost 4 bases, with 6 bases between them. This CDR3 spans 13 amino acids. In nucleotides, the CDR3 is TGTGCCAGCAGCTTAGGAAACTCCTATGGCTACACCTTC. Translation: CASSLGNSYGYTF.

This clone was detected only a few times. This chain connects TRBV19 to TRBJ1-1, with D unresolved. CDR1 and CDR2 (germline): LNHDA, SQIVND (reference sequence). The V and J ends lost 3 bases and 2 bases respectively, with 10 bases between them. The CDR3 is 14 amino acids. The CDR3 loop is CASSISSPNTEAFF. CDR3 nucleotides: TGTGCCAGTAGTATTTCCTCCCCTAACACTGAAGCTTTCTTT.

The gene calls are TRBV29-1 and TRBJ2-3; 7 bases match TRBD1. J lost 4 bases, V lost 6 bases, and 7 bases had no gene match. This CDR3 is built from 13 residues. Germline CDR1 and CDR2: SQVTM and ANQGSEA. The CDR3 loop reads CSVERQGPDTQYF. The DNA of the CDR3 is TGCAGCGTGGAAAGACAGGGTCCAGATACGCAGTATTTT.

The gene calls are TRBV5-1 and TRBJ1-6; TRBD1 might be the D (5 bases). Germline V lookup: CDR1 SGHRS, CDR2 YFSETQ. CDR3 length: 16 amino acids. The V end lost 4 bases, the J end lost 5 bases, and 16 bases lay between the germline ends. The CDR3 reads CASSHYPQGNNSPLHF. CDR3 coding DNA: TGCGCCAGCAGCCACTACCCCCAGGGTAATAATTCACCCCTCCACTTT.

The V call is TRBV7-6, the J call TRBJ2-2, with TRBD1 matching over 10 bases. Germline-derived CDR1 and CDR2 are SGHVS and FNYEAQ. J lost 6 bases, V lost 1 base, and 11 bases had no gene match. The CDR3 has 18 amino acids. This chain's CDR3 is CASSLELGQGNPAGELFF. CDR3 in DNA: TGTGCCAGCAGCTTAGAGTTGGGACAGGGGAATCCTGCCGGGGAGCTGTTTTTT. Full variable domain (missing parts from reference TRBV7-6 and TRBJ2-2): GAGVSQSPRYKVTKRGQDVALRCDPISGHVSLYWYRQALGQGPEFLTYFNYEAQQDKSGLPNDRFSAERPEGSISTLTIQRTEQRDSAMYRCASSLELGQGNPAGELFFGEGSRLTVL.

This clone was recorded a few times. The chain links TRBV7-2 to TRBJ2-5; 7 nucleotides match TRBD1. CDR3 length equals 15 residues. Losses at the gene ends were 2 bases for V and 4 bases for J; bases not matched to a gene: 7. The germline V gene has CDR1 SGHTA and CDR2 FQGNSA. The CDR3 here is CASSLSYRGSETQYF. In DNA form, the CDR3 reads TGTGCCAGCAGCTTATCCTACAGGGGTTCAGAGACCCAGTACTTC.

About this clone: At one boundary the junction diverges from the germline segment, which might be a read error. The genes are TRBV4-1 and TRBJ1-2; weak D call: TRBD1 (5 bases). Looked up from germline, CDR1 is MGHRA and CDR2 is YSYEKL. CDR3 size: 16 residues. CDR3 amino acids: CASSQEARQSNYGYTF. Written as DNA, the CDR3 is TGTGCCAGCAGCCAAGAGGCCCGACAGTCCAACTATGGCTACACCTTC.